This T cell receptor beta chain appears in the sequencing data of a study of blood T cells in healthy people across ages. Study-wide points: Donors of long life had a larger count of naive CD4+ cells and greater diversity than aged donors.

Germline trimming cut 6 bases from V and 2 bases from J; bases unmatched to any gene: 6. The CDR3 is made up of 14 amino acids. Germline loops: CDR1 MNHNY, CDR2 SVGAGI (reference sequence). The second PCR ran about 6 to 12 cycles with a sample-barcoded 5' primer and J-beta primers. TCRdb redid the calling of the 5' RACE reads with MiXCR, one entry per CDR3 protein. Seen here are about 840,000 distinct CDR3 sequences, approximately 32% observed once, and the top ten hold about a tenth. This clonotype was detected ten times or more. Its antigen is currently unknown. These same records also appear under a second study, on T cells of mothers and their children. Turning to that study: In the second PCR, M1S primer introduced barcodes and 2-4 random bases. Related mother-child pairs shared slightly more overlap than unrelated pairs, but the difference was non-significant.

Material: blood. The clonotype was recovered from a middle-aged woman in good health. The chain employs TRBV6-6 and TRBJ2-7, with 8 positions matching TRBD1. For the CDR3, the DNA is TGTGCCAGCAGCTCCTCGGGACAGGCCTACGAGCAGTACTTC. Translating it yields CASSSSGQAYEQYF.